This T cell receptor beta chain originates from a study of cytomegalovirus exposure and HLA in healthy donors. This clone came up once. The V and J ends lost 3 bases and 8 bases respectively, with 19 bases between them. Germline V gene lookup returns CDR1 LNHDA and CDR2 SQIVND (reference sequence). The CDR3 sequence is 15 residues long. PCR was performed using 60 Vbeta and 13 Jbeta primers. Method: immunoSEQ multiplex PCR; TCRdb's copy keeps in-frame clones and lacks some. Of fewer than 140,000 clones listed, roughly 76% are singletons. The J gene is TRBJ1-2, the V gene TRBV19; D is perhaps TRBD1 (6 bases). The sample comprised PBMCs. The TCR originated in a woman between 45 and 60 years old in good health and CMV-seropositive. CDR3 DNA: TGTGCCAGTAGTATGCAGGGGTTACAAACTATGGGCTACACCTTC. This gives the protein CASSMQGLQTMGYTF.